This paragraph covers one T cell receptor beta chain sequence. Residents of 24 US areas, aged about 18 to 89 years, made up the participants. Cohorts were based on clinical histories the participants reported. Participants in the exposed group had met a COVID-19 case in the 2 weeks before joining the study. This sample is part of a study of blood T cell repertoires in COVID-19. On the study more broadly: PBMCs, B-cell-depleted T cells, or T cells were the source of the cDNA or gDNA that made up the material.

Germline CDR1 is KGHSH and CDR2 is LQKENI. CDR3 length: 15 residues. With 2 bases removed from V and 2 bases from J, the gap between germline ends came to 13 bases. Data came from immunoSEQ multiplex PCR; TCRdb stores just in-frame clones and leaves some out. The sample records about 220,000 clones, about 90% being singletons. The chain couples TRBV18 to TRBJ2-7; D unclear. The specimen sequenced was PBMCs or T cells enriched from blood (not recorded which). This clonotype originated in a man aged 25-45 years who had been exposed to COVID-19. CDR3 sequence reads: CASSPMMSVPYEQYF. In DNA form, the CDR3 reads TGTGCCAGCTCACCAATGATGTCGGTTCCCTACGAGCAGTACTTC.